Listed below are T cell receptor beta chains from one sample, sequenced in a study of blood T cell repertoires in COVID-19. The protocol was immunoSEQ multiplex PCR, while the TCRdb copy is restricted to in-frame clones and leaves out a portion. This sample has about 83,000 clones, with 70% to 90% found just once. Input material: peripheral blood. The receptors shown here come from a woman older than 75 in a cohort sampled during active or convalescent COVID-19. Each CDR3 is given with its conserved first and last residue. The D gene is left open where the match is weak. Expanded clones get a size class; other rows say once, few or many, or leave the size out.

CDR3 DNA: TGTGCCAGCAGTCTCCCGGGGGCAGATACGCAGTATTTT; CDR3 protein: CASSLPGADTQYF; D gene: -; clone size: -; V gene: TRBV6-5; CDR3 length: 13; J gene: TRBJ2-3
CDR3 DNA: TGTGCCAGCAGTTTATTGGTCCGACTAGAGAATCAGCCCCAGCATTTT; CDR3 protein: CASSLLVRLENQPQHF; D gene: -; clone size: -; V gene: TRBV28; CDR3 length: 16; J gene: TRBJ1-5
CDR3 DNA: TGCGCCAGCAGTGAGTCCAGGGGGACGGTCTATGGCTACACCTTC; CDR3 protein: CASSESRGTVYGYTF; D gene: TRBD1; clone size: -; V gene: TRBV10-2; CDR3 length: 15; J gene: TRBJ1-2
CDR3 DNA: TGCGCCAGCCATGGAGGGGACAGGGCTAACTATGGCTACACCTTC; CDR3 protein: CASHGGDRANYGYTF; D gene: TRBD1; clone size: -; V gene: TRBV5-1; CDR3 length: 15; J gene: TRBJ1-2
CDR3 DNA: TGTGCCAGCAAAAGGGGGAAAATGAACACTGAAGCTTTCTTT; CDR3 protein: CASKRGKMNTEAFF; D gene: -; clone size: -; V gene: TRBV6-4; CDR3 length: 14; J gene: TRBJ1-1
CDR3 DNA: TGCGCCAGCAGCTTGGCGGACAGGGGCCGAAACACCATATATTTT; CDR3 protein: CASSLADRGRNTIYF; D gene: TRBD1; clone size: -; V gene: TRBV5-1; CDR3 length: 15; J gene: TRBJ1-3
CDR3 DNA: TGCGCCAGCAGCTTGGAGCAGGGGGGCTTTATGAACACTGAAGCTTTCTTT; CDR3 protein: CASSLEQGGFMNTEAFF; D gene: TRBD1; clone size: once; V gene: TRBV5-1; CDR3 length: 17; J gene: TRBJ1-1
CDR3 DNA: TGTGCTAGTGGATCCGACCGCCGTGGACAGGGGGCGCGGACCGGGGAGCTGTTTTTT; CDR3 protein: CASGSDRRGQGARTGELFF; D gene: TRBD1; clone size: -; V gene: TRBV12-5; CDR3 length: 19; J gene: TRBJ2-2
CDR3 DNA: TGCGCCAGCAGCTTGGACAGGGCGGCCACCGGGGAGCTGTTTTTT; CDR3 protein: CASSLDRAATGELFF; D gene: -; clone size: -; V gene: TRBV5-1; CDR3 length: 15; J gene: TRBJ2-2
CDR3 DNA: TGTGCCTGGAGTGTAAAAGTAACAGGGGGGGGCCAGCCCCAGCATTTT; CDR3 protein: CAWSVKVTGGGQPQHF; D gene: TRBD1; clone size: -; V gene: TRBV30; CDR3 length: 16; J gene: TRBJ1-5
CDR3 DNA: TGTGCCACCAGCAGAGATTCTCAGGGATCCTATGGCTACACCTTC; CDR3 protein: CATSRDSQGSYGYTF; D gene: -; clone size: many; V gene: TRBV15; CDR3 length: 15; J gene: TRBJ1-2
CDR3 DNA: TGTGCCAGCAGCCAAACCGGGACAGGTTTGGGCACTGAAGCTTTCTTT; CDR3 protein: CASSQTGTGLGTEAFF; D gene: TRBD1; clone size: -; V gene: TRBV3-1/TRBV3-2; CDR3 length: 16; J gene: TRBJ1-1
CDR3 DNA: TGTGCCATCGGTTTCTACGTGAGGACAGGACCGTATGGCTACACCTTC; CDR3 protein: CAIGFYVRTGPYGYTF; D gene: TRBD1; clone size: -; V gene: TRBV10-3; CDR3 length: 16; J gene: TRBJ1-2
CDR3 DNA: TGTGCCAGTAGTACGACAGGGTCCAATTCACCCCTCCACTTT; CDR3 protein: CASSTTGSNSPLHF; D gene: TRBD1; clone size: -; V gene: TRBV19; CDR3 length: 14; J gene: TRBJ1-6
CDR3 DNA: TGTGCCTGGAGCCCTTGGACTAGCGGGAGGGCCAGGTCCTACGAGCAGTACTTC; CDR3 protein: CAWSPWTSGRARSYEQYF; D gene: TRBD2; clone size: -; V gene: TRBV30; CDR3 length: 18; J gene: TRBJ2-7
CDR3 DNA: TGTGCCAGCAGTTTAGGAGGGACAACTAATGAAAAACTGTTTTTT; CDR3 protein: CASSLGGTTNEKLFF; D gene: -; clone size: -; V gene: TRBV27; CDR3 length: 15; J gene: TRBJ1-4
CDR3 DNA: TGTGCCACCAGTGAGACAGGGGGCAATGGGAGAAACACCATATATTTT; CDR3 protein: CATSETGGNGRNTIYF; D gene: TRBD1; clone size: -; V gene: TRBV24-1; CDR3 length: 16; J gene: TRBJ1-3
CDR3 DNA: TGTGCCAGCAGCCAAGGAGCGGGAGCGGAGGAGACCCAGTACTTC; CDR3 protein: CASSQGAGAEETQYF; D gene: TRBD2; clone size: once; V gene: TRBV3-1/TRBV3-2; CDR3 length: 15; J gene: TRBJ2-5
CDR3 DNA: TGTGCCAGCAGTCGGGACAACAATCAGCCCCAGCATTTT; CDR3 protein: CASSRDNNQPQHF; D gene: -; clone size: -; V gene: TRBV6-5; CDR3 length: 13; J gene: TRBJ1-5
CDR3 DNA: TGTGCCAGCAGAAAAGGACATCCCAGCACTGAAGCTTTCTTT; CDR3 protein: CASRKGHPSTEAFF; D gene: -; clone size: once; V gene: TRBV27; CDR3 length: 14; J gene: TRBJ1-1
CDR3 DNA: TGTGCCAGCAGCTTAGGACTAGCGGGAGGCACAGATACGCAGTATTTT; CDR3 protein: CASSLGLAGGTDTQYF; D gene: TRBD2; clone size: -; V gene: TRBV7-2; CDR3 length: 16; J gene: TRBJ2-3
CDR3 DNA: TGTGCCAGCAGCTTAGCCGGCGGTAACACCGGGGAGCTGTTTTTT; CDR3 protein: CASSLAGGNTGELFF; D gene: -; clone size: -; V gene: TRBV11-2; CDR3 length: 15; J gene: TRBJ2-2
CDR3 DNA: TGTGCCAGCAGAGCGGGACAAAACACTGAAGCTTTCTTT; CDR3 protein: CASRAGQNTEAFF; D gene: -; clone size: -; V gene: TRBV6-5; CDR3 length: 13; J gene: TRBJ1-1
CDR3 DNA: TGTGCCAGCAGTCTTTACCGGGACAGAGGCAATCAGCCCCAGCATTTT; CDR3 protein: CASSLYRDRGNQPQHF; D gene: TRBD1; clone size: -; V gene: TRBV28; CDR3 length: 16; J gene: TRBJ1-5
CDR3 DNA: TGCGCCAGCAGCCAATCCATAGCGGGAGGATCCTACAATGAGCAGTTCTTC; CDR3 protein: CASSQSIAGGSYNEQFF; D gene: TRBD2; clone size: once; V gene: TRBV4-1; CDR3 length: 17; J gene: TRBJ2-1
CDR3 DNA: TGTGCCAGCAGGGGGGGGCGGGTATCCTACAATGAGCAGTTCTTC; CDR3 protein: CASRGGRVSYNEQFF; D gene: -; clone size: -; V gene: TRBV7-6; CDR3 length: 15; J gene: TRBJ2-1
CDR3 DNA: TGTGCCAGCAGCACCCGAAAACGACAGGGAGTAGGCTATGGCTACACCTTC; CDR3 protein: CASSTRKRQGVGYGYTF; D gene: -; clone size: -; V gene: TRBV21-1; CDR3 length: 17; J gene: TRBJ1-2
CDR3 DNA: TGTGCCAGCAGTGAATCTGCAGGGAGGGGAAACACCATATATTTT; CDR3 protein: CASSESAGRGNTIYF; D gene: -; clone size: few; V gene: TRBV2; CDR3 length: 15; J gene: TRBJ1-3
CDR3 DNA: TGTGCCAGCTCACCACGAGCAGGGGGGAATAGCAATCAGCCCCAGCATTTT; CDR3 protein: CASSPRAGGNSNQPQHF; D gene: TRBD1; clone size: -; V gene: TRBV18; CDR3 length: 17; J gene: TRBJ1-5
CDR3 DNA: TGTGCCACTGGGACAGGTGGAAACACCATATATTTT; CDR3 protein: CATGTGGNTIYF; D gene: TRBD1; clone size: -; V gene: TRBV3-1/TRBV3-2; CDR3 length: 12; J gene: TRBJ1-3
CDR3 DNA: TGTGCCACTCATTCAGGGGGCCCCATGAACACTGAAGCTTTCTTT; CDR3 protein: CATHSGGPMNTEAFF; D gene: TRBD1; clone size: -; V gene: TRBV28; CDR3 length: 15; J gene: TRBJ1-1
CDR3 DNA: TGTGCCAGTCGGACAGGGGGACACTATGGCTACACCTTC; CDR3 protein: CASRTGGHYGYTF; D gene: TRBD1; clone size: -; V gene: TRBV19; CDR3 length: 13; J gene: TRBJ1-2
CDR3 DNA: TGCGCCAGCAGCTCTCAGGGGGCCACTGAAGCTTTCTTT; CDR3 protein: CASSSQGATEAFF; D gene: TRBD1; clone size: -; V gene: TRBV5-1; CDR3 length: 13; J gene: TRBJ1-1
CDR3 DNA: TGTGCCAGCAGCTTGGCCTTTAGGGGGCCCTCAGATACGCAGTATTTT; CDR3 protein: CASSLAFRGPSDTQYF; D gene: TRBD1; clone size: -; V gene: TRBV5-4; CDR3 length: 16; J gene: TRBJ2-3
CDR3 DNA: TGTGCCTGGAGTGTAGCGGCAGGGGCCAATTCACCCCTCCACTTT; CDR3 protein: CAWSVAAGANSPLHF; D gene: -; clone size: -; V gene: TRBV30; CDR3 length: 15; J gene: TRBJ1-6
CDR3 DNA: TGTGCCATCAGTGTAGGGACAGGGGTCGGGGCCAACGTCCTGACTTTC; CDR3 protein: CAISVGTGVGANVLTF; D gene: TRBD1; clone size: -; V gene: TRBV10-3; CDR3 length: 16; J gene: TRBJ2-6
CDR3 DNA: TGTGCCAGCAGTTACTACCCCCGGTCGGGCACTGAAGCTTTCTTT; CDR3 protein: CASSYYPRSGTEAFF; D gene: -; clone size: -; V gene: TRBV6-6; CDR3 length: 15; J gene: TRBJ1-1
CDR3 DNA: TGTGCCAGCAGCTTAGCCTGGGCAGGGGCTGGAAACACCATATATTTT; CDR3 protein: CASSLAWAGAGNTIYF; D gene: -; clone size: once; V gene: TRBV7-2; CDR3 length: 16; J gene: TRBJ1-3
CDR3 DNA: TGCGCCAGCAGTCAAAGACAGGGTGAAGCTTTCTTT; CDR3 protein: CASSQRQGEAFF; D gene: TRBD1; clone size: -; V gene: TRBV10-1; CDR3 length: 12; J gene: TRBJ1-1
CDR3 DNA: TGTGCCAGCAGCCAAGCGGCGGGAGGGCCCATTGAGCAGTTCTTC; CDR3 protein: CASSQAAGGPIEQFF; D gene: TRBD2; clone size: -; V gene: TRBV3-1/TRBV3-2; CDR3 length: 15; J gene: TRBJ2-1
CDR3 DNA: TGCGCCAGCAGCCCTGGACAGAATCGGGATGAGCAGTTCTTC; CDR3 protein: CASSPGQNRDEQFF; D gene: -; clone size: -; V gene: TRBV5-1; CDR3 length: 14; J gene: TRBJ2-1
CDR3 DNA: TGTGCCAGCAGTCCGACAGGGCGGGGAGACACCGGGGAGCTGTTTTTT; CDR3 protein: CASSPTGRGDTGELFF; D gene: -; clone size: -; V gene: TRBV27; CDR3 length: 16; J gene: TRBJ2-2
CDR3 DNA: TGTGCCACCAGTGAAGGAGGACTAGCGGGAGGAGAGACCCAGTACTTC; CDR3 protein: CATSEGGLAGGETQYF; D gene: TRBD2; clone size: -; V gene: TRBV24-1; CDR3 length: 16; J gene: TRBJ2-5
CDR3 DNA: TGTGCCAGCAGCTTAGCTGGGACAGGGAGTGAAAAACTGTTTTTT; CDR3 protein: CASSLAGTGSEKLFF; D gene: TRBD1; clone size: -; V gene: TRBV11-1; CDR3 length: 15; J gene: TRBJ1-4
CDR3 DNA: TGCGCCAGCAGCCTCCTCAAGACTAGTGAGCAGTTCTTC; CDR3 protein: CASSLLKTSEQFF; D gene: -; clone size: -; V gene: TRBV4-1; CDR3 length: 13; J gene: TRBJ2-1
CDR3 DNA: TGTGCCAGCCTAAAGCGGGAGGGCGTCGGGGAGCTGTTTTTT; CDR3 protein: CASLKREGVGELFF; D gene: TRBD2; clone size: -; V gene: TRBV2; CDR3 length: 14; J gene: TRBJ2-2
CDR3 DNA: TGTGCCAGCAGCGCAATAAGGGGTCTAACTCGCTACGAGCAGTACTTC; CDR3 protein: CASSAIRGLTRYEQYF; D gene: -; clone size: -; V gene: TRBV5-6; CDR3 length: 16; J gene: TRBJ2-7
CDR3 DNA: TGTGCCAGCAGCGGAGGGCTTGCTCAGCCCCAGCATTTT; CDR3 protein: CASSGGLAQPQHF; D gene: -; clone size: -; V gene: TRBV3-1/TRBV3-2; CDR3 length: 13; J gene: TRBJ1-5
CDR3 DNA: TGTGCCAGCAGCGAAAGGCGGCTTCAAAACACCATATATTTT; CDR3 protein: CASSERRLQNTIYF; D gene: -; clone size: -; V gene: TRBV6-6; CDR3 length: 14; J gene: TRBJ1-3
CDR3 DNA: TGTGCCAGTAGTATTAGCAGCGTAGGGGGCGTCCCCGGGGAGCTGTTTTTT; CDR3 protein: CASSISSVGGVPGELFF; D gene: TRBD1; clone size: -; V gene: TRBV19; CDR3 length: 17; J gene: TRBJ2-2
CDR3 DNA: TGTGCTAGTGGTTCCGACAGCAACACTGAAGCTTTCTTT; CDR3 protein: CASGSDSNTEAFF; D gene: -; clone size: -; V gene: TRBV12-5; CDR3 length: 13; J gene: TRBJ1-1
CDR3 DNA: TGTGCCAGCAGTGAATTATGGGCGAATGAGCAGTTCTTC; CDR3 protein: CASSELWANEQFF; D gene: -; clone size: -; V gene: TRBV2; CDR3 length: 13; J gene: TRBJ2-1
CDR3 DNA: TGTGCCAGCAGGGGTACAGGCGTTACCGGGGAGCTGTTTTTT; CDR3 protein: CASRGTGVTGELFF; D gene: -; clone size: -; V gene: TRBV2; CDR3 length: 14; J gene: TRBJ2-2
CDR3 DNA: TGTGCCAGTAGTGGGGGACTAGCGGCTTACAATGAGCAGTTCTTC; CDR3 protein: CASSGGLAAYNEQFF; D gene: TRBD2; clone size: -; V gene: TRBV19; CDR3 length: 15; J gene: TRBJ2-1
CDR3 DNA: TGTGCCAGCAGCCCCCGAGGGGGACCCAATCAGCCCCAGCATTTT; CDR3 protein: CASSPRGGPNQPQHF; D gene: -; clone size: -; V gene: TRBV6-6; CDR3 length: 15; J gene: TRBJ1-5
CDR3 DNA: TGTGCCAGCAGCCCTCGGGTGAACACTGAAGCTTTCTTT; CDR3 protein: CASSPRVNTEAFF; D gene: -; clone size: -; V gene: TRBV7-9; CDR3 length: 13; J gene: TRBJ1-1
CDR3 DNA: TGTGCCAGCAGCTTAGGGGACAGGGATTCAAATGCAGATACGCAGTATTTT; CDR3 protein: CASSLGDRDSNADTQYF; D gene: TRBD1; clone size: -; V gene: TRBV11-2; CDR3 length: 17; J gene: TRBJ2-3
CDR3 DNA: TGTGCCATCAGTCTTGGACAGGAAAAAACTGAAGCTTTCTTT; CDR3 protein: CAISLGQEKTEAFF; D gene: TRBD1; clone size: -; V gene: TRBV10-3; CDR3 length: 14; J gene: TRBJ1-1
CDR3 DNA: TGTGCCAGCAGCGACAGGGGGGATTATGGCTACACCTTC; CDR3 protein: CASSDRGDYGYTF; D gene: TRBD1; clone size: -; V gene: TRBV11-1; CDR3 length: 13; J gene: TRBJ1-2